This T cell receptor beta chain is from a study of TIL therapy for anti-PD-1-resistant metastatic lung cancer. Study-wide context: Median tumor mutation burden was under 1.9 mutations per megabase.

V was clipped by 0 bases and J by 4 bases; unmatched bases: 6. Looked up from germline, CDR1 is SEHNR and CDR2 is FQNEAQ (reference sequence). This CDR3 comprises 17 residues. This was the immunoSEQ v3 assay. Using immunoSEQ multiplex PCR, the repertoire was profiled, and TCRdb retains in-frame clones only, with some absent. In the table there are just over 20,000 clones, around 79% of which are singletons. The time point denotes: pre-treatment sample, taken before nivolumab and TIL therapy. Patients were adults with stage 4 NSCLC. Notes on the study in general: TIL clonotype persistence in blood showed no apparent association with response.

To note about this clone: What it recognizes is unknown.

Here the sequenced sample was blood, taken at baseline. This TCR was recovered from a person between 25 and 80 years old with non-small cell lung cancer. This chain links TRBV7-9 with TRBJ2-5; 12 bases are a match to TRBD2. The CDR3 here is CASSLARLAGVGETQYF. The DNA of the CDR3 is TGTGCCAGCAGCTTAGCTCGACTAGCGGGAGTGGGAGAGACCCAGTACTTC.